This T cell receptor beta chain was obtained from a study of cytomegalovirus exposure and HLA in healthy donors. Study-level results: The productive fraction for most TCR beta V segments was about 90% or about 30% in an earlier analysis. Among donors in an Asian-associated ancestry cluster, a later analysis reportedly found fewer N-insertions than the approximately 700-donor mean.

The PCR employed 60 Vbeta primers together with 13 Jbeta primers. Assay used: immunoSEQ multiplex PCR; TCRdb lists only in-frame clones, some missing. The table has tens of thousands of clones, roughly four fifths seen once; the top ten hold under 2.5%. In regard to this clone: The antigen is not known.

The CDR3 covers 14 residues. Trimming cost V 1 base and J 8 bases, with 14 bases left between them. CDR1 and CDR2 (germline): SGHAT, FQNNGV. The sequencing sample was made of PBMCs. The chain is built from TRBV11-2 and TRBJ1-2; no reliable D call. This TCR came from a man between 18 and 29 years old in good health and CMV-seronegative. CDR3 bases: TGTGCCAGCAGCTTAGTAGAGGGTCTTGAGGGCTACACCTTC. Protein sequence: CASSLVEGLEGYTF.